The rows below give T cell receptor beta chains drawn from one sample of a study of blood T cell repertoires in COVID-19. The table came from immunoSEQ multiplex PCR; TCRdb's copy has only in-frame clones and leaves some out. The table includes some 120,000 clones, approximately 80% detected once. The material sequenced was peripheral blood. Receptors originate from an elderly man with acute or convalescent COVID-19. Each CDR3 is given without its conserved first and last residue. Each record gives: V gene, J gene, CDR3 protein.

TRBV24-1	TRBJ2-7	ATSDSGTYEQY
TRBV9	TRBJ2-1	ASSVYPSGEFNEQF
TRBV12-3/TRBV12-4	TRBJ2-2	ASSFESGGELF
TRBV14	TRBJ2-5	ASSQVGDYQETQY
TRBV5-1	TRBJ1-2	ASSLDEASEVANYGYT
TRBV2	TRBJ2-7	ASRLTREQY
TRBV4-1	TRBJ2-1	ASSLGGGLRNEQF
TRBV4-1	TRBJ2-7	ASSQVGRGVREQY
TRBV11-1	TRBJ2-4	ASSPGLALAKNIQY
TRBV11-2	TRBJ2-5	ASSPAGIPETQY
TRBV9	TRBJ2-1	ASSVAYLVPYNEQF
TRBV19	TRBJ2-2	ASSRSGGVYGELF
TRBV3-1/TRBV3-2	TRBJ2-3	ASSQSRRQRITDTQY
TRBV7-2	TRBJ2-7	ASSLNQGAYEQY
TRBV5-6	TRBJ2-5	ASSLAGSQETQY
TRBV11-2	TRBJ1-2	ASSLATDRVNT
TRBV27	TRBJ2-2	ASSSRPGTTNTGELF
TRBV7-7	TRBJ2-2	ASRSSGAGELF
TRBV11-2	TRBJ2-5	ASSPQGIGETQY
TRBV3-1/TRBV3-2	TRBJ2-1	ASSSHGGGAQF
TRBV6-5	TRBJ2-7	ASGTYGSEQY
TRBV6-5	TRBJ1-1	ASSPGGRTTEAF
TRBV23-1	TRBJ2-1	ASSQSKGRQRSSYNEQF
TRBV7-9	TRBJ2-7	ASSSSGPDRQY
TRBV7-9	TRBJ1-1	ASRTGLNTEAF
TRBV25-1	TRBJ1-2	ASSESITAGGYT
TRBV7-8	TRBJ1-5	ASSFSSQSNQPQH
TRBV7-6	TRBJ2-5	ASSLGMGAGETQY
TRBV29-1	TRBJ2-4	SAGTAGIQY
TRBV2	TRBJ2-3	ASTGRATDTQY
TRBV18	TRBJ2-2	ASSTIAPNTGELF
TRBV5-8	TRBJ2-5	ASSWDRGRTQY
TRBV5-1	TRBJ1-6	ASSLTGITNSPLH
TRBV6-6	TRBJ2-3	ASSPTSGGRYTQY
TRBV6-5	TRBJ1-1	ASSYSRRGNTEAF
TRBV4-1	TRBJ2-2	ASSQNRGQNTGELF
TRBV5-6	TRBJ1-1	ASSLFQGYTEAF
TRBV6-5	TRBJ1-4	ASSYAGVNEKLF